These 22 T cell receptor beta chains share one sample of origin, sequenced in a study of human T cells and chemical hapten exposure. TCRdb reprocessed the RACE reads via MiXCR and lists one record per CDR3 protein. The data show about 95,000 distinct CDR3 sequences, approximately 10% seen once. Time point given: patch test 2, 6 weeks after DPC sensitization. The treatment was: therapeutic diphenylcyclopropenone sensitization with weekly scalp DPC. This sample comprised whole blood, obtained in connection with sensitization to the hapten diphenylcyclopropenone (DPC). The receptor source for this set is a woman aged 40 to 49 with alopecia areata. Some clones in this sample may be carry-over from other donors' samples.

In its sample, this clonotype was seen many times. This chain connects TRBV11-2 to TRBJ2-5, with 8 bases aligning to TRBD2. V shed 1 base, J shed 0 bases, and the junction held 13 bases outside the gene matches. This CDR3 has 19 residues. Germline CDR1 SGHAT, CDR2 FQNNGV. The CDR3 protein is CASSLGVSGRPVYQETQYF. The CDR3 coding sequence is TGTGCCAGCAGCTTAGGGGTCAGCGGGAGACCCGTTTACCAAGAGACCCAGTACTTC.

This clonotype was counted many times. V gene TRBV7-9 combines with J gene TRBJ2-2; D perhaps matches TRBD1 (5 bases). V was clipped by 4 bases and J by 4 bases, with 13 bases between them. The CDR3 totals 15 residues. CDR1 and CDR2 (germline): SEHNR, FQNEAQ (reference sequence). The CDR3 spells CASSYVRGPTGELFF. The CDR3 bases are TGTGCCAGCAGCTACGTTAGGGGCCCCACCGGGGAGCTGTTTTTT.

The rearrangement joins TRBV3-1 to TRBJ2-5; tentative D call: TRBD1 (6 bases). This CDR3 spans 14 amino acids. Deletions cut 5 bases from V and 4 bases from J, with 14 bases between. Germline CDR1 reads LGHDT; CDR2 reads YNNKEL (reference sequence). CDR3 DNA: TGTGCCAGCAGCACGGACAGTAGTCGAGAGACCCAGTACTTC. As protein: CASSTDSSRETQYF.

This clonotype occurred many times. The chain combines TRBV12-2 with TRBJ1-4. TRBV12-2 is labeled a pseudogene. This CDR3 has 18 amino acids. CDR3 coding DNA: TGTGCAAGCTCGCGGGATGAGGGTGCCAATACATTGGGGGAAAAACTGTTTTTT. It specifies CASSRDEGANTLGEKLFF.

The rearrangement links TRBV12-3 or TRBV12-4 to TRBJ1-5, with TRBD1 matching 9 bases. The CDR3 length is 13 residues. V gave up 6 bases and J gave up 5 bases; unmatched junction bases: 2. CDR3 protein: CASRRQGDQPQHF. In DNA, the CDR3 is TGTGCCAGCAGACGACAGGGGGATCAGCCCCAGCATTTT.

This clonotype was found many times. This chain links TRBV6-6 with TRBJ1-3; D remains ambiguous. With 6 bases removed from V and 0 bases from J, the gap between germline ends came to 9 bases. The CDR3 covers 14 residues. The germline V gene encodes CDR1 MNHNY and CDR2 SVGAGI (reference sequence). CDR3 residues: CASSLLSSGNTIYF. The CDR3 bases are TGTGCCAGCAGCCTACTCAGCTCTGGAAACACCATATATTTT.

There are a few counts of this clonotype. This rearrangement joins TRBV19 to TRBJ2-1; 8 bases fit TRBD2. Looked up from germline, CDR1 is LNHDA and CDR2 is SQIVND (reference sequence). Germline trimming cut 6 bases from V and 3 bases from J; bases unmatched to any gene: 10. This CDR3 contains 16 residues. In nucleotides, the CDR3 is TGTGCCAGTAGCCGCCTTGGCGGGAGGAACTACAATGAGCAGTTCTTC. It encodes CASSRLGGRNYNEQFF.

This clonotype was detected a few times. The chain links TRBV7-2 to TRBJ2-3; 9 bases match TRBD2. The germline V gene has CDR1 SGHTA and CDR2 FQGNSA. There are 16 residues in the CDR3. The V and J ends lost 4 bases and 6 bases, in that order; junction bases with no gene match: 11. The CDR3 region is CASSSGTSRWSDTQYF. Written as DNA, the CDR3 is TGTGCCAGCAGCTCAGGGACTAGCCGCTGGTCGGATACGCAGTATTTT.

This clonotype was detected many times. V and J are TRBV7-6 and TRBJ2-7; 10 nucleotides match TRBD1. The germline gives CDR1 SGHVS, CDR2 FNYEAQ. V dropped 5 bases and J dropped 4; count of bases not matched to a gene: 8. The CDR3 contains 15 residues. In DNA form, the CDR3 reads TGTGCCAGCAGCGGAGGACAGGGGGTTTTATACGAGCAGTACTTC. It is translated as CASSGGQGVLYEQYF.

On this clonotype itself: Just one base apart from a much larger clone, this may be a read error. The chain uses TRBV28 and TRBJ2-3; 9 nucleotides match TRBD2. The trim removed 10 bases at V and 5 bases at J, leaving 13 bases unmatched. CDR1 and CDR2 (germline): MDHEN, SYDVKM. There are 15 residues in the CDR3. CDR3 nucleotides: TGTGCCAACCAAGGTGGCGGGAGGGCCGGAGATACGCAGTATTTT. This gives the protein CANQGGGRAGDTQYF.

The V and J genes are TRBV11-2 and TRBJ2-7; 9 nucleotides agree with TRBD1. J lost 2 bases, V lost 4 bases, and 6 bases had no gene match. CDR1 SGHAT and CDR2 FQNNGV come from the germline V gene. The CDR3 is 15 residues long. The CDR3, as DNA: TGTGCCAGCAGCTCTTGGGGACAGGGCGCCTACGAGCAGTACTTC. It is translated as CASSSWGQGAYEQYF.

At least ten counts were recorded for this clonotype. J is TRBJ1-2 and V is TRBV28; D possibly corresponds to TRBD1 (5 bases). Trimming removed 6 bases at V and 4 bases at J, with 9 bases between. Germline V gives CDR1 MDHEN, CDR2 SYDVKM. The CDR3 spans 12 residues. The CDR3 is CASSPGTYGYTF. The CDR3 region has the DNA TGTGCCAGCAGCCCAGGGACCTATGGCTACACCTTC.

This clonotype was observed many times. The chain recombines TRBV7-9 with TRBJ2-1; D is unclear. CDR1 is SEHNR, CDR2 FQNEAQ, per germline (reference sequence). The CDR3 has 13 residues. Trimming removed 1 base from V and 8 bases from J, with 9 bases in between. Here the CDR3 reads CASSLVNADEQFF. The CDR3 bases are TGTGCCAGCAGCTTAGTCAACGCCGATGAGCAGTTCTTC.

This clonotype has just a few counts. The V gene is TRBV6-4, the J gene TRBJ2-2, with a possible D match to TRBD1 (5 bases). The CDR3 runs to 14 residues. Germline CDR1 and CDR2: MRHNA and SNTAGT. V was pared by 6 bases and J by 2 bases, with 10 bases between. CDR3 DNA sequence: TGTGCCAGCAGAAAGCAGGGAAACACCGGGGAGCTGTTTTTT. As protein: CASRKQGNTGELFF.

The CDR3 sequence is CASSIEGPNQPQHF. The CDR3 DNA follows: TGTGCCAGTAGTATTGAAGGACCCAATCAGCCCCAGCATTTT. The chain joins TRBV19 to TRBJ1-5; the D is unclear. The CDR3 covers 14 residues. The germline V gene encodes CDR1 LNHDA and CDR2 SQIVND (reference sequence). The ends were cut back, 3 bases at V and 3 bases at J, with 9 bases in the middle.

This clonotype was counted only a few times. This chain joins TRBV5-4 and TRBJ2-5; D unresolved. The CDR3 covers 16 residues. Germline-derived CDR1 and CDR2 are SGHNT and YYREEE (reference sequence). With 2 bases removed from V and 1 base from J, the gap between germline ends came to 15 bases. CDR3 residues: CASSFMAGGPQETQYF. In DNA, the CDR3 is TGTGCCAGCAGCTTTATGGCAGGCGGCCCCCAAGAGACCCAGTACTTC.

This clonotype was counted many times. The rearrangement joins TRBV28 to TRBJ1-3; possibly TRBD1 for D (5 bases). V was shortened by 3 bases and J by 3 bases, with 12 bases between the two germline ends. The CDR3 extends over 15 amino acids. CDR1 is MDHEN, CDR2 SYDVKM, per germline. The CDR3, as DNA: TGTGCCAGCAGTTTTGAGTCAGGGAGTGGAAACACCATATATTTT. Translating it yields CASSFESGSGNTIYF. Supplemented by reference TRBV28 and TRBJ1-3, the full variable domain reads DVKVTQSSRYLVKRTGEKVFLECVQDMDHENMFWYRQDPGLGLRLIYFSYDVKMKEKGDIPEGYSVSREKKERFSLILESASTNQTSMYLCASSFESGSGNTIYFGEGSWLTVV.

In DNA form, the CDR3 reads TGTGCCAGCACTAAAACATCCTACGAGCAGTACTTC. Residues: CASTKTSYEQYF. J is TRBJ2-7 and V is TRBV6-6; D remains ambiguous. V lost 7 bases, J lost 1 base, and 8 bases lay in between. The germline gives CDR1 MNHNY, CDR2 SVGAGI (reference sequence). The CDR3 has 12 amino acids.

In this sample, this clonotype turned up many times. The gene calls are TRBV5-6 and TRBJ2-7, with D perhaps given as TRBD1 or TRBD2 (6 bases each). Trimming cost V 4 bases and J 1 base, with 15 bases left between them. The CDR3 contains 15 residues. The germline CDR1 and CDR2 sequences are SGHDT and YYEEEE. The CDR3 DNA sequence: TGTGCCAGCAGCCCCCCTGGGGGGACATCCTACGAGCAGTACTTC. The encoded protein is CASSPPGGTSYEQYF.

This clonotype showed up just a few times. The chain employs TRBV19 and TRBJ1-1, with 8 bases identical to TRBD1. Germline CDR1 and CDR2: LNHDA and SQIVND (reference sequence). Trimming cost V 5 bases and J 0 bases; bases outside gene matches: 8. CDR3 length: 16 amino acids. The CDR3 nucleotides are TGTGCCAGTAGTGCGAGACAGGGGTTGATGAACACTGAAGCTTTCTTT. This codes for CASSARQGLMNTEAFF.

J is TRBJ2-7 and V is TRBV28; no reliable D call. CDR1 and CDR2 (germline): MDHEN, SYDVKM. This CDR3 comprises 12 residues. V was clipped by 4 bases and J by 2 bases, with 6 bases between them. The CDR3 spells CASSWPPYEQYF. The DNA for the CDR3 is TGTGCCAGCAGTTGGCCACCCTACGAGCAGTACTTC. Full variable domain (missing parts from reference TRBV28 and TRBJ2-7): DVKVTQSSRYLVKRTGEKVFLECVQDMDHENMFWYRQDPGLGLRLIYFSYDVKMKEKGDIPEGYSVSREKKERFSLILESASTNQTSMYLCASSWPPYEQYFGPGTRLTVT.

This clonotype was counted a few times. V gene TRBV3-1 combines with J gene TRBJ1-1; D unresolved. Per germline, CDR1 LGHDT and CDR2 YNNKEL (reference sequence). The CDR3 sequence is 14 residues long. Trimming left V 1 base short and J 5 bases short, with 11 bases between. CDR3 DNA sequence: TGTGCCAGCAGCCAAGTCGAGGGTTTGACTGAAGCTTTCTTT. Protein sequence: CASSQVEGLTEAFF.